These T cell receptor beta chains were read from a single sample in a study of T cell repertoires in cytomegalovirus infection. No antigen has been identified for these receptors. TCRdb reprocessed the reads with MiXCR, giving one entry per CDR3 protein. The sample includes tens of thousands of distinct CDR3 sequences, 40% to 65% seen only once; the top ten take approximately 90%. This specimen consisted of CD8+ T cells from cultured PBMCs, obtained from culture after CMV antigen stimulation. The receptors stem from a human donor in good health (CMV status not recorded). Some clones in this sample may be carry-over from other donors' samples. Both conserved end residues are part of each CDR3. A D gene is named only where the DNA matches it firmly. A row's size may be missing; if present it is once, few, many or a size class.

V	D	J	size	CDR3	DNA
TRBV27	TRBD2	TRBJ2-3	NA	CASSFLFTSDGTDTQYF	TGTGCCAGCAGTTTTCTCTTCACTAGCGATGGCACAGATACGCAGTATTTT
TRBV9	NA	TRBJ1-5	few	CASSVGRGGVNQPQHF	TGTGCCAGCAGCGTAGGACGGGGAGGAGTAAATCAGCCCCAGCATTTT
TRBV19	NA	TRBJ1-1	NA	CASALSNTEAFF	TGTGCCAGTGCACTCTCGAACACTGAAGCTTTCTTT
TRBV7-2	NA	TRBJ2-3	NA	CASSLFLAPYTDTQYF	TGTGCCAGCAGCTTATTTCTAGCGCCTTACACAGATACGCAGTATTTT
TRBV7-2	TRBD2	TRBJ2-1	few	CASSSYPGLAGRQFF	TGTGCCAGCAGCTCCTACCCGGGACTAGCGGGCCGGCAGTTCTTC
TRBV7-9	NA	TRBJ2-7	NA	CASSLRDNYEQYF	TGTGCCAGCAGCTTACGGGACAACTACGAGCAGTACTTC
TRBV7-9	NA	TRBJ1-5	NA	CASSLVTSGHLSNQPQHF	TGTGCCAGCAGCTTAGTTACCTCGGGACACCTTAGCAATCAGCCCCAGCATTTT
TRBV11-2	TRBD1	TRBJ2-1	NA	CASSSRGQGHYNEQFF	TGTGCCAGCAGCTCTCGGGGACAGGGGCATTACAATGAGCAGTTCTTC
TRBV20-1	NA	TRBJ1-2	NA	CSAREGGGSF	TGCAGTGCTAGAGAGGGGGGCGGTTCCTTC
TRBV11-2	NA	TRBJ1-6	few	CASSLEGRVGNSPLHF	TGTGCCAGCAGCTTAGAGGGCAGGGTGGGAAATTCACCCCTCCACTTT
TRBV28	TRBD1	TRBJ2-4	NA	CASSLPDRGMMAKNIQYF	TGTGCCAGCAGTCTGCCGGACAGGGGAATGATGGCCAAAAACATTCAGTACTTC
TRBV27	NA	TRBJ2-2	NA	CASRIASGELFF	TGTGCCAGCAGAATAGCGTCAGGGGAGCTGTTTTTT
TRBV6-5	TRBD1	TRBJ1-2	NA	CASSYEGTGGYTF	TGTGCCAGCAGTTACGAAGGGACAGGAGGCTACACCTTC
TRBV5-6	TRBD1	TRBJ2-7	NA	CASSPGGESSYEQYF	TGTGCCAGCAGCCCAGGGGGCGAAAGCTCCTACGAGCAGTACTTC
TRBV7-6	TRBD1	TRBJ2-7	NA	CASSLGDSFYEQYF	TGTGCCAGCAGCTTAGGGGACAGCTTCTACGAGCAGTACTTC
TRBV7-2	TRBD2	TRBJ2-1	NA	CASSPGLAGIEQFF	TGTGCCAGCAGCCCAGGACTAGCGGGTATTGAGCAGTTCTTC
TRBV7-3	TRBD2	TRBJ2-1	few	CASSLTFVAGPGEQFF	TGTGCCAGCAGCTTAACGTTTGTAGCGGGCCCGGGTGAGCAGTTCTTC
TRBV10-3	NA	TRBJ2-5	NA	CAISEGRQETQYF	TGTGCCATCAGTGAGGGGCGCCAAGAGACCCAGTACTTC
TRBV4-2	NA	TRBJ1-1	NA	CASSLEQGEAFF	TGTGCCAGCAGCCTAGAACAAGGTGAAGCTTTCTTT
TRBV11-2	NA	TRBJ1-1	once	CASSLWGRERNTEAFF	TGTGCCAGCAGCCTCTGGGGGCGTGAGAGGAACACTGAAGCTTTCTTT
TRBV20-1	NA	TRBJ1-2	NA	CSARGLHGYTF	TGCAGTGCTAGAGGACTACATGGCTACACCTTC